The clone carrying this T cell receptor (beta chain) was recorded a few times. Germline V CDR1 and CDR2: ENHRY, SYGVKD. CDR3 length: 14 residues. Deletions cut 8 bases from V and 1 base from J, with 11 bases between. A J-beta primer mix and a sample-barcoded 5' primer were used in a second PCR of roughly 7 to 12 cycles. The template-switch adaptor was a 5' adaptor with 12 random nucleotides. It tagged each cDNA molecule. Every individual sample yielded 3 million or more paired-end reads (each containing CDR3). TCRdb called the 5' RACE reads again in MiXCR, with one record for every CDR3 protein. The data contain more than 1.4 million distinct CDR3 sequences, 42% of them singletons. The data stem from a study of blood T cells in healthy people across ages.

The origin of this receptor is a woman aged 18-29 years in good health. The material sequenced was blood. The chain has TRBV10-3 and TRBJ1-4; the D gene is possibly TRBD1 (5 bases). In nucleotides, the CDR3 is TGTGCCATCTCTCCCGGGGGAACTAATGAAAAACTGTTTTTT. Amino acids: CAISPGGTNEKLFF.